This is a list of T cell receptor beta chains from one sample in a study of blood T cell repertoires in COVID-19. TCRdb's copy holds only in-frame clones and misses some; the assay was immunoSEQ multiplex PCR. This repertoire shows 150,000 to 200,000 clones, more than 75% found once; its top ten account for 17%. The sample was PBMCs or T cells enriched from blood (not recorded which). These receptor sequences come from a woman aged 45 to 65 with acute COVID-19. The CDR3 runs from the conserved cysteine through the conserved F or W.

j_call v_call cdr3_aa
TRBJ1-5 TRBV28 CASSRRGDFQPQHF
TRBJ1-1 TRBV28 CASASSRGKAFF
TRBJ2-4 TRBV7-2 CASSLYPSGGLNIQYF
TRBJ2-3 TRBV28 CASRPTGVSTDTQYF
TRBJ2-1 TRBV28 CASTGTSGLNEQFF
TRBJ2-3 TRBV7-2 CASSFWRPPTDTQYF
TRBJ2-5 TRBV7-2 CASSFGQSGLTQETQYF
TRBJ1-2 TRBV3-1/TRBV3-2 CASSQGGPGWGYTF
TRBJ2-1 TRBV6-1 CASSDRASGGGNEQFF
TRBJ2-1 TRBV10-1 CASSERDRGPYNEQFF
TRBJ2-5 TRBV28 CASTKGRAGNQETQYF
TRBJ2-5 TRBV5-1 CASSGPSGGAGETQYF
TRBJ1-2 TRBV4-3 CASSPRDNPHYGYTF
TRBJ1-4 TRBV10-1 CASTDWGGGEGAEKLFF